Included here is one T cell receptor (beta chain) sequence, with context. No DNA is given; TCRdb re-called the 5' RACE reads and lists each CDR3 protein once. This sample contains 120,000 to 150,000 distinct CDR3 sequences. This sample is part of a study of T cells expressing NK-cell markers. Looked up from germline, CDR1 is SEHNR and CDR2 is FQNEAQ (reference sequence). The CDR3 is 14 residues long. Sequenced material: blood T cells: a sorted CD56 or NKG2C T cell subset, CD4+ or CD8+ T cells, or bulk PBMC T cells (not recorded which). The chain uses TRBV7-9 and TRBJ1-1; without DNA, the TCRdb call of TRBD1 cannot be checked. This clonotype originated in a young man in good health. The CDR3 here is CASSPQGGQGAAFF.